This entry concerns a single T cell receptor beta chain. What it binds is unknown. With listed TCR primers and previously described methods, bulk TCR libraries were prepared. In TCRdb, the PCR reads were re-called with MiXCR into one record per CDR3 protein. The profile shows nearly 650,000 distinct CDR3 sequences, less than 30% of them singletons. V lost 0 bases, J lost 2 bases, and 10 bases stayed unmatched. In germline, CDR1 is LGHNA, CDR2 YNFKEQ. This CDR3 has 20 amino acids. The data originate from a study of molecular identifiers for immune sequencing clone quantification. Whole-study findings and limits: Identical barcode-sharing TCR molecules could lead to underestimated sizes for highly expanded clones.

V and J are TRBV4-2 and TRBJ2-1; 13 nucleotides line up with TRBD2. This receptor was identified in a human donor in good health. Some libraries in this study had Jurkat cell RNA spiked in. The source material was naive CD8+ T cells from blood, with Jurkat cell RNA spiked in. The sample's subset: FACS-sorted CD8+CD4-CCR7+CD45RA+ naive T cells. CDR3 protein: CASSQDTGLAGSRPYNEQFF. CDR3 bases: TGTGCCAGCAGCCAAGATACGGGACTAGCGGGAAGTCGTCCCTACAATGAGCAGTTCTTC.